One sample yielded the 8 T cell receptor beta chains listed below, sequenced in a study of T cells in Graves' hyperthyroidism and ophthalmopathy. There were TCR beta CDR3 regions amplified from RNA transcripts. The primer set for the first-round RT-PCR of the TCR CDR3 was HTBI. Each CDR3 protein gets one entry after TCRdb re-called the multiplex PCR reads with MiXCR. Of around 450,000 distinct CDR3 sequences in the sample, around 15% were seen once. Material for sequencing was blood. Source of these receptors: a woman under 30 with Graves' hyperthyroidism.

This clonotype was found many times. The chain carries TRBV28 and TRBJ2-1, with D unclear. V was pared by 1 base and J by 7 bases, with 14 bases between. The CDR3 length is 15 residues. The V gene's germline CDR1 is MDHEN and CDR2 SYDVKM. CDR3 amino acids: CASSLSVLGWNEQFF. In nucleotides, the CDR3 is TGTGCCAGCAGTTTATCAGTCTTAGGGTGGAATGAGCAGTTCTTC.

The chain combines TRBV30 with TRBJ1-4; D ambiguous. Germline V gene sequence: CDR1 GTSNPN, CDR2 SVGIG (reference sequence). The CDR3 is 13 amino acids. V was shortened by 5 bases and J by 7 bases, with 14 bases between the two germline ends. This CDR3 reads CAWGGSSGEKLFF. The CDR3 DNA reads TGTGCCTGGGGAGGTAGTTCTGGTGAAAAACTGTTTTTT.

This clonotype was recorded many times. In nucleotides, the CDR3 is TGTGCCAGCAGCTTAAGGACTAGCGGGAAGGAGACCCAGTACTTC. Translation: CASSLRTSGKETQYF. The rearrangement uses TRBV7-9 and TRBJ2-5, with TRBD2 matching over 12 bases. The CDR3 is 15 residues long. The V gene end was trimmed by 2 bases and the J gene end by 5 bases; junction bases not matched to a gene: 3. Germline-derived CDR1 and CDR2 are SEHNR and FQNEAQ (reference sequence).

This clonotype showed up many times. The chain couples TRBV6-1 to TRBJ2-7; D is possibly TRBD1 or TRBD2 (5 bases each). Trimming took off 7 bases at V and 2 bases at J, with 18 bases between the two ends. Germline lookup yields CDR1 MNHNS and CDR2 SASEGT. The length of the CDR3 is 15 residues. The CDR3 protein is CASMGRGKGPYEQYF. CDR3 coding DNA: TGTGCCAGCATGGGCCGGGGCAAGGGACCCTACGAGCAGTACTTC.

V and J are TRBV19 and TRBJ1-5; D remains unclear. In germline, CDR1 is LNHDA, CDR2 SQIVND (reference sequence). This CDR3 spans 13 amino acids. V was pared by 1 base and J by 5 bases, with 6 bases between. This CDR3 reads CASSIGSDQPQHF. The CDR3 DNA follows: TGTGCCAGTAGTATAGGGTCGGATCAGCCCCAGCATTTT. Full variable domain (outside the CDR3, taken from reference TRBV19 and TRBJ1-5): DGGITQSPKYLFRKEGQNVTLSCEQNLNHDAMYWYRQDPGQGLRLIYYSQIVNDFQKGDIAEGYSVSREKKESFPLTVTSAQKNPTAFYLCASSIGSDQPQHFGDGTRLSIL.

The table lists this clonotype with a few counts. The gene calls are TRBV27 and TRBJ1-1, with D maybe TRBD1 (6 bases). This CDR3 spans 11 amino acids. CDR1 and CDR2 from the germline V gene are MNHEY and SMNVEV (reference sequence). V was shortened by 2 bases and J by 9 bases, with 7 bases between the two germline ends. The CDR3 DNA reads TGTGCCAGCAGTTTAGGGACAAAAGCTTTCTTT. Its protein product is CASSLGTKAFF.

At least ten counts were recorded for this clonotype. V and J are TRBV28 and TRBJ1-1; no firm D call. The ends were cut back, 8 bases at V and 5 bases at J, with 12 bases in the middle. This CDR3 contains 12 residues. CDR1 and CDR2 (germline): MDHEN, SYDVKM. CDR3 nucleotide sequence: TGTGCCAGCTGCCAGGCAGATACTGAAGCTTTCTTT. Its translation: CASCQADTEAFF.

Concerning this clonotype: A much more abundant neighbour one base away suggests this may be a read error. The chain joins TRBV12-3 or TRBV12-4 to TRBJ2-1; TRBD1 is a possible D gene (6 bases). CDR3 length: 14 residues. The CDR3 nucleotides are TGTGCCAGCAGTTCGACAGGCTCCTACAATGGGCAGTTCTTC. Translated: CASSSTGSYNGQFF.